This is a list of T cell receptor beta chains from one sample in a study of blood T cell repertoires in COVID-19. Repertoires were generated with immunoSEQ multiplex PCR, while TCRdb's copy carries only in-frame clones and drops some. The sample comprises some 370,000 clones, nearly 90% of which are singletons, and about 6.5% rests with the top ten. Sequences were obtained from peripheral blood. These receptors were collected from a man in his late teens or twenties with active or convalescent COVID-19. Both conserved end residues are part of each CDR3. The D gene is left open where the match is weak. Only some rows state a clone size, as once, few, many or a class for expanded clones.

D | J | V | size | DNA | CDR3
NA | TRBJ1-1 | TRBV7-8 | NA | TGTGCCAGCAGCTTCGTACAGTACACTGAAGCTTTCTTT | CASSFVQYTEAFF
NA | TRBJ1-5 | TRBV3-1/TRBV3-2 | NA | TGTGCCAGCAGCCAACGGGAGAGTCAGCCCCAGCATTTT | CASSQRESQPQHF
TRBD2 | TRBJ2-7 | TRBV11-2 | NA | TGTGCCAGCAGCTTAGTTAGCGGGAGCTACGAGCAGTACTTC | CASSLVSGSYEQYF
TRBD1 | TRBJ2-1 | TRBV5-6 | NA | TGTGCCAGCAGCTTCGGGACAGAATACAATGAGCAGTTCTTC | CASSFGTEYNEQFF
NA | TRBJ1-4 | TRBV7-6 | NA | TGTGCCAGCGGGGGGGGGCAGCCAGTTGCTAATGAAAAACTGTTTTTT | CASGGGQPVANEKLFF
NA | TRBJ2-5 | TRBV14 | NA | TGTGCCAGCAGCCACCCCCCCTTGGAGACCCAGTACTTC | CASSHPPLETQYF
NA | TRBJ2-7 | TRBV5-1 | NA | TGCGCCAGCAGCTCCCTACAGGGCCTCGGCGAGCAGTACTTC | CASSSLQGLGEQYF
NA | TRBJ2-7 | TRBV4-2 | NA | TGTGCCAGCAGCCAAGGATCTAGCTTGTACGAGCAGTACTTC | CASSQGSSLYEQYF
TRBD1 | TRBJ1-4 | TRBV28 | once | TGTGCCAGCAGTAAACAGGGGGCGCATGAAGAAAAACTGTTTTTT | CASSKQGAHEEKLFF
TRBD1 | TRBJ2-7 | TRBV3-1/TRBV3-2 | NA | TGTGCCAGCAGCTACAGGGGGCAGCCCTACGAGCAGTACTTC | CASSYRGQPYEQYF
NA | TRBJ2-1 | TRBV28 | NA | TGTGCCAGCAGTTTACTCTGGCAGGATACCTACAATGAGCAGTTCTTC | CASSLLWQDTYNEQFF
TRBD1 | TRBJ1-1 | TRBV7-9 | few | TGTGCCAGCAGCTTCAACAGGGGGGGCAACACTGAAGCTTTCTTT | CASSFNRGGNTEAFF
NA | TRBJ1-3 | TRBV7-2 | NA | TGTGCCAGCAGCTTAGGGCAGGGAGGCGGAAACACCATATATTTT | CASSLGQGGGNTIYF
TRBD1 | TRBJ2-3 | TRBV5-1 | NA | TGCGCCAGCAGCTTGACAGGGGGCTTAGATACGCAGTATTTT | CASSLTGGLDTQYF
TRBD1 | TRBJ1-5 | TRBV18 | NA | TGTGCCAGCTCACAGGGGGCGCGGGTTCAGCCCCAGCATTTT | CASSQGARVQPQHF
NA | TRBJ2-5 | TRBV5-8 | NA | TGTGCCAGCAGCCGGACAGAACAAGAGACCCAGTACTTC | CASSRTEQETQYF
TRBD1 | TRBJ1-3 | TRBV19 | NA | TGTGCCAGTAGTCCCCGGGACAGGGACTATATTTACTCTGGAAACACCATATATTTT | CASSPRDRDYIYSGNTIYF
TRBD2 | TRBJ2-3 | TRBV19 | NA | TGTGCCAGTATGGTAGCGGGGGGGCAAGATACGCAGTATTTT | CASMVAGGQDTQYF
NA | TRBJ1-2 | TRBV9 | once | TGTGCCAGCAGCCCCATTGGGCAGAGCTATGGCTACACCTTC | CASSPIGQSYGYTF
TRBD1 | TRBJ1-1 | TRBV12-5 | NA | TGTGCTAGTGGTTTTTACGCTACAGGGGGGTGGGACACTGAAGCTTTCTTT | CASGFYATGGWDTEAFF
TRBD2 | TRBJ2-1 | TRBV7-3 | few | TGTGCCAGCAGAGATGGACTAGCGGGGAACAATGAGCAGTTCTTC | CASRDGLAGNNEQFF
TRBD2 | TRBJ2-1 | TRBV19 | few | TGTGCCAGTAGTACGGGACTAGCGGGTATATACAATGAGCAGTTCTTC | CASSTGLAGIYNEQFF
NA | TRBJ1-5 | TRBV18 | NA | TGTGCCAGCTCACCCGGGGGGGGTGGCAATCAGCCCCAGCATTTT | CASSPGGGGNQPQHF
NA | TRBJ1-5 | TRBV2 | NA | TGTGCCTCCCAACAGGGACGGTCGGCCCAGCATTTT | CASQQGRSAQHF
NA | TRBJ1-2 | TRBV6-2/TRBV6-3 | NA | TGTGCCAGCAGTCTACAGGGTAACTATGGCTACACCTTC | CASSLQGNYGYTF
TRBD1 | TRBJ2-1 | TRBV11-3 | NA | TGTGCCAGCAGCTCCCGGGACAGGGGACTCAATGAGCAGTTCTTC | CASSSRDRGLNEQFF
NA | TRBJ1-6 | TRBV7-2 | NA | TGTGCCAGCGGGCGGACAAGGGAGGGCTCACCCCTCCACTTT | CASGRTREGSPLHF
TRBD2 | TRBJ2-1 | TRBV24-1 | NA | TGTGCCACCGGACCGGGACTAGCCAATGAGCAGTTCTTC | CATGPGLANEQFF
TRBD1 | TRBJ2-7 | TRBV20-1 | NA | TGCAGTCTGGGACAGGGGGACGAGCAGTACTTC | CSLGQGDEQYF
NA | TRBJ2-3 | TRBV10-3 | NA | TGTGCCATCAGTGTGGCCCCCACAGATACGCAGTATTTT | CAISVAPTDTQYF
NA | TRBJ1-1 | TRBV7-9 | NA | TGTGCCAGCAGCGCGGCAGAGGTAGTAATGAACACTGAAGCTTTCTTT | CASSAAEVVMNTEAFF
TRBD2 | TRBJ2-3 | TRBV7-6 | NA | TGTGCCAGCAGCTTAGTAGCGGGGACGCCCACAGATACGCAGTATTTT | CASSLVAGTPTDTQYF
NA | TRBJ1-4 | TRBV2 | once | TGTGCCAGCAGGGAAAACATTGCAACTAATGAAAAACTGTTTTTT | CASRENIATNEKLFF
NA | TRBJ2-1 | TRBV6-4 | NA | TGTGCCAGCGGAGGGGAGTGGGGGAATGAGCAGTTCTTC | CASGGEWGNEQFF
TRBD1 | TRBJ2-7 | TRBV7-9 | NA | TGTGCCAGCACCGATTTGTCGGGACAGGGGATTTACGAGCAGTACTTC | CASTDLSGQGIYEQYF
TRBD1 | TRBJ2-5 | TRBV6-6 | once | TGTGCCAGCAGTAACTCGGGACAGTTAAAGACCCAGTACTTC | CASSNSGQLKTQYF
TRBD1 | TRBJ1-2 | TRBV12-3/TRBV12-4 | NA | TGTGCCAGCACCAACACAGGGGGCTATGGCTACACCTTC | CASTNTGGYGYTF
NA | TRBJ2-2 | TRBV3-1/TRBV3-2 | NA | TGTGCCAGCTCTCGGGCCGGGGAGCTGTTTTTT | CASSRAGELFF
TRBD2 | TRBJ2-7 | TRBV5-1 | once | TGCGCCAGCAGGTTTACTAGCGGGACCTACGAGCAGTACTTC | CASRFTSGTYEQYF
TRBD1 | TRBJ1-2 | TRBV20-1 | NA | TGCAGTGCTAGTATCACAGGGGCGAGGGGCTACACCTTC | CSASITGARGYTF